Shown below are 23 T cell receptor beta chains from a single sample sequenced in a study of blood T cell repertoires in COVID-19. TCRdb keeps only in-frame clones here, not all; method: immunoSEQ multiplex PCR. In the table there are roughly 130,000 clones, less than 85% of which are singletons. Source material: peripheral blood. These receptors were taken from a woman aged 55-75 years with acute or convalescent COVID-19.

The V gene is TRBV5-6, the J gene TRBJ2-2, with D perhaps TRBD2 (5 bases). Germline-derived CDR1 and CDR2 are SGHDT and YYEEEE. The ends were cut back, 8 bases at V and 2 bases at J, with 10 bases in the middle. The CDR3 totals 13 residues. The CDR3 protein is CASLGLNTGELFF. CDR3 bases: TGTGCCAGTTTAGGACTCAACACCGGGGAGCTGTTTTTT.

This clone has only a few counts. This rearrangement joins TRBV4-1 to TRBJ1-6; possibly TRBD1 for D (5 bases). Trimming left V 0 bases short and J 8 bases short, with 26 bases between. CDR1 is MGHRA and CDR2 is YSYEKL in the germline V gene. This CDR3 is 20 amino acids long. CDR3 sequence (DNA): TGCGCCAGCAGCCAAGATAGGCTCGGGGGTCGCGCGGGCGGGGATTCACCCCTCCACTTT. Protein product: CASSQDRLGGRAGGDSPLHF.

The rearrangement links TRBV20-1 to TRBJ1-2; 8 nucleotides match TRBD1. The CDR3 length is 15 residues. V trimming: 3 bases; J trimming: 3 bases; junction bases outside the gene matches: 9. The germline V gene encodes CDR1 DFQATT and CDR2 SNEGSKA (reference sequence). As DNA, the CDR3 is TGCAGTGCTAGTACATGGGACAGGTCCGACTATGGCTACACCTTC. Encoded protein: CSASTWDRSDYGYTF.

In DNA, the CDR3 is TGTGCCAGTAGTCTGGGCTTGCGAGAGACCCAGTACTTC. Its translation: CASSLGLRETQYF. The V and J genes are TRBV19 and TRBJ2-5; D uncertain. The length of the CDR3 is 13 residues. The V and J ends lost 5 bases and 4 bases respectively, with 11 bases between them. Germline V gene sequence: CDR1 LNHDA, CDR2 SQIVND (reference sequence).

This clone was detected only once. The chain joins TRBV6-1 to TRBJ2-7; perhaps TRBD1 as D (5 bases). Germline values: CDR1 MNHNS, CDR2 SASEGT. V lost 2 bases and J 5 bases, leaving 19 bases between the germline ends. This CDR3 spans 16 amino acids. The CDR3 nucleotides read TGTGCCAGCAGTGAACGGTCACTGCCAGGGTGGGACGAGCAGTACTTC. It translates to CASSERSLPGWDEQYF.

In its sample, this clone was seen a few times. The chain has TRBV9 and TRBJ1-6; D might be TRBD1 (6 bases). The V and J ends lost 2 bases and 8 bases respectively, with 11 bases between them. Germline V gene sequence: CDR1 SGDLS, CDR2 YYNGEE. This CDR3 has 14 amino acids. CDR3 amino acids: CASSVTGNDSPLHF. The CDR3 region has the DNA TGTGCCAGCAGCGTTACAGGGAATGATTCACCCCTCCACTTT. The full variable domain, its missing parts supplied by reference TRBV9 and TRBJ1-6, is DSGVTQTPKHLITATGQRVTLRCSPRSGDLSVYWYQQSLDQGLQFLIQYYNGEERAKGNILERFSAQQFPDLHSELNLSSLELGDSALYFCASSVTGNDSPLHFGNGTRLTVT.

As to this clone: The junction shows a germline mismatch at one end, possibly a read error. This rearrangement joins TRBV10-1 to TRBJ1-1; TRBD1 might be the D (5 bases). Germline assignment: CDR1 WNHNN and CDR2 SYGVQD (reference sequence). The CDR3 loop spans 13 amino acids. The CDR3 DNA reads TGCGCCACCAAGCCGGGGGGACCAGGTGAAACTTTCTTT. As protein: CATKPGGPGETFF.

The CDR3 loop reads CASSPRQGALPNTEAFF. The CDR3 region has the DNA TGTGCCAGCAGCCCACGCCAGGGGGCCCTCCCGAACACTGAAGCTTTCTTT. The chain uses TRBV3-1 (or the pseudogene TRBV3-2) and TRBJ1-1; the match to TRBD1 covers 8 bases. The CDR3 loop spans 17 amino acids. Germline loops: CDR1 LGHDT, CDR2 YNNKEL (reference sequence). After removal of 4 bases from V and 1 base from J, the junction contained 11 bases not matched to a gene.

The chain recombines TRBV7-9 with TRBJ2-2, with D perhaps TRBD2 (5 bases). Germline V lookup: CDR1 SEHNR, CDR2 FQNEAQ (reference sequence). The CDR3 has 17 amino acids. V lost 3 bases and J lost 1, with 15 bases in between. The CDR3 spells CASSFLPGIQNTGELFF. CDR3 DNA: TGTGCCAGCAGCTTTCTCCCGGGGATTCAGAACACCGGGGAGCTGTTTTTT.

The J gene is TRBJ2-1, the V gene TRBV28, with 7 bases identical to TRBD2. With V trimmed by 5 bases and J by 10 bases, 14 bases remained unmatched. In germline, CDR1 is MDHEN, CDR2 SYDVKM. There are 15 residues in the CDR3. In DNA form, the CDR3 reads TGTGCCAGCAGTACACAGCGGGGAGGGCTCTCCGAGCAGTTCTTC. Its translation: CASSTQRGGLSEQFF.

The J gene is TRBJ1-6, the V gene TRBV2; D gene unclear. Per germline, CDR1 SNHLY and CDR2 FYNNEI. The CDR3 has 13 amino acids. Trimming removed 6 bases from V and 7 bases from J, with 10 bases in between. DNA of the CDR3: TGTGCCAGCAGGCGCAGGTCGAATTCACCCCTCCACTTT. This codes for CASRRRSNSPLHF.

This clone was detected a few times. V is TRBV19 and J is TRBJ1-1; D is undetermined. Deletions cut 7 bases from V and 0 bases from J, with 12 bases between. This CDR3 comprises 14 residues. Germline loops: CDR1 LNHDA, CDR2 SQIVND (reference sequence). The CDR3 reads CASIPANLNTEAFF. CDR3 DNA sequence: TGTGCCAGTATCCCCGCGAACCTGAACACTGAAGCTTTCTTT.

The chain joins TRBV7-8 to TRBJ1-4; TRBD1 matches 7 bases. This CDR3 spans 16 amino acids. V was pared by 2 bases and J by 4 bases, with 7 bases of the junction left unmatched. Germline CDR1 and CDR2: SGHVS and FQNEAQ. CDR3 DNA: TGTGCCAGCAGCTTAATGGGGACAGCAAGTAATGAAAAACTGTTTTTT. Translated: CASSLMGTASNEKLFF.

CDR3 DNA: TGCGCCAGCAGCTCGGGAGGGGGCACTAACTATGGCTACACCTTC. Its protein is CASSSGGGTNYGYTF. This chain links TRBV5-1 with TRBJ1-2; TRBD1 matches at 7 bases. Germline CDR1 is SGHRS and CDR2 is YFSETQ. This CDR3 is built from 15 residues. Trimming removed 3 bases from V and 0 bases from J; junction bases left unmatched: 5.

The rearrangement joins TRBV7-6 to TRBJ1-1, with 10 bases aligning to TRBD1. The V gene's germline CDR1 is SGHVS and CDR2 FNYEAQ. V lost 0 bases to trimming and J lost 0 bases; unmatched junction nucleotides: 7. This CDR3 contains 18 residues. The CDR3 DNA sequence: TGTGCCAGCAGCTTAGCCCTAGGGACAGGGGTGTTGAACACTGAAGCTTTCTTT. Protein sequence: CASSLALGTGVLNTEAFF.

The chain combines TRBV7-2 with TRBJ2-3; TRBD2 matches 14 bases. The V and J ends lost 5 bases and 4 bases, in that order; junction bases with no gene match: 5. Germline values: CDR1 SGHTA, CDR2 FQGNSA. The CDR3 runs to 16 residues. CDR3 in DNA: TGTGCCAGCAGCCCTCAGACTAGCGGGGGGGCAGATACGCAGTATTTT. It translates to CASSPQTSGGADTQYF.

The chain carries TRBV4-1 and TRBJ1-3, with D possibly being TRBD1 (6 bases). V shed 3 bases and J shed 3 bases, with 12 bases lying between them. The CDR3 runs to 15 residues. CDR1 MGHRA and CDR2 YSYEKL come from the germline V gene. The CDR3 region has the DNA TGCGCCAGCAGCCAGGGGGGGCTCTTTGGAAACACCATATATTTT. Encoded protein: CASSQGGLFGNTIYF.

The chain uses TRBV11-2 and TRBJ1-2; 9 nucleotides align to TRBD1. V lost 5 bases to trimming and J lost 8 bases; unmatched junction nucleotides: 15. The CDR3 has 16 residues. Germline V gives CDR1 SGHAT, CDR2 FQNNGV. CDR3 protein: CASSPLGTGLKLGYTF. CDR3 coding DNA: TGTGCCAGCAGCCCCCTGGGGACAGGGTTGAAACTGGGCTACACCTTC.

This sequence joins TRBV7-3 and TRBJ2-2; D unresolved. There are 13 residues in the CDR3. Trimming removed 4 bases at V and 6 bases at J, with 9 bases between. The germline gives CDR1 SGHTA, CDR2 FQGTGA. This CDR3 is CASSSAYPGELFF. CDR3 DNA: TGTGCCAGCAGCTCTGCGTACCCCGGGGAGCTGTTTTTT. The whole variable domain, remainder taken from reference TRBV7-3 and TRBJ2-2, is GAGVSQTPSNKVTEKGKYVELRCDPISGHTALYWYRQSLGQGPEFLIYFQGTGAADDSGLPNDRFFAVRPEGSVSTLKIQRTERGDSAVYLCASSSAYPGELFFGEGSRLTVL.

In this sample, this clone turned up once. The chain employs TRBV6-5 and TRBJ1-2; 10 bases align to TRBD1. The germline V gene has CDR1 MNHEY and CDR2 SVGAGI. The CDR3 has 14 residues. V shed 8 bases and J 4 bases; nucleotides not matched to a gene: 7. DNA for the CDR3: TGTGCCAGCGGGCGACAGGGGGCTGGCTATGGCTACACCTTC. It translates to CASGRQGAGYGYTF.

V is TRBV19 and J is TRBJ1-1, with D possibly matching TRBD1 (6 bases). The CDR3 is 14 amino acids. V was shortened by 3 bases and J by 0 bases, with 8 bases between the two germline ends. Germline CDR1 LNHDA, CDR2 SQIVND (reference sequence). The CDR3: CASSIRGVNTEAFF. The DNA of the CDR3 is TGTGCCAGTAGTATCAGGGGTGTGAACACTGAAGCTTTCTTT.

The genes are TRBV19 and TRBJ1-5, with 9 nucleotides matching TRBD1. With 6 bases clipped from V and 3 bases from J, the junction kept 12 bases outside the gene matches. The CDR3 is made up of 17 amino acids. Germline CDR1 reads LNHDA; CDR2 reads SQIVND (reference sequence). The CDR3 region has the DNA TGTGCCAGTAGGGATTCCGGGACAGGGCCCACCAATCAGCCCCAGCATTTT. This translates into CASRDSGTGPTNQPQHF.

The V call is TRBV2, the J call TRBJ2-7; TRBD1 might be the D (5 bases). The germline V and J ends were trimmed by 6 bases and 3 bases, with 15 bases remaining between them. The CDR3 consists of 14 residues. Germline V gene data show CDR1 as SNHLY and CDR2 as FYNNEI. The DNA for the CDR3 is TGTGCCAGCAGCCCCAGGGCCCCTCTCTACGAGCAGTACGTC. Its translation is CASSPRAPLYEQYV.